The present T cell receptor beta chain was sequenced within a study of cytomegalovirus exposure and HLA in healthy donors. Study-level background: A subsequent analysis reported that the 120 validation repertoires were produced on the same platform that had also been used for the 500 to 700 first-cohort repertoires.

The method was immunoSEQ multiplex PCR; TCRdb's version includes in-frame clones alone and lacks a portion of them. The sample lists about 200,000 clones, around 88% seen once, with roughly 2.8% in the top ten. CDR3 length equals 13 residues. V was trimmed by 3 bases and J by 3 bases, leaving 6 bases between them. Germline-derived CDR1 and CDR2 are SEHNR and FQNEAQ (reference sequence). General study results and limits: That first-cohort TCR clusters tended to co-occur in the 120 or so validation repertoires was found in a later analysis. Confirmation was obtained in vitro that a few CMV-associated chains are specific for CMV antigens. Cytomegalovirus status was reportedly diagnosed by the classifier with high sensitivity and specificity.

A word on this clone: Its antigen is unknown.

The V gene is TRBV7-9, the J gene TRBJ2-1, with TRBD1 as a possible D gene (6 bases). Sequenced: PBMCs. The receptor's source is a woman between 18 and 30 years old in good health and CMV-seronegative. CDR3 nucleotide sequence: TGTGCCAGCAGCTTGGACAGCTACAATGAGCAGTTCTTC. The encoded protein is CASSLDSYNEQFF.